The 14 T cell receptor beta chains below all came from one sample that was sequenced in a study of post-analysis software for immune sequencing data. No antigen has been assigned to these receptors. Each TCR beta cDNA library carried unique molecular identifiers. TCRdb re-analysed the PCR reads in MiXCR, keeping a single row per CDR3 protein. In the table there are around 500,000 distinct CDR3 sequences, 34% of which are singletons. Study outcomes and limitations: When patients were compared with controls, five TRBV segments were more frequent, TRBV5-6, TRBV5-1 and TRBV20-1 among them.

Sequencing used blood. The source of these receptors is a girl aged 2-17 years with multiple sclerosis.

V and J are TRBV4-1 and TRBJ2-3; D may be TRBD2 (6 bases). The CDR3 has 15 amino acids. Trimming removed 1 base from V and 2 bases from J, with 10 bases in between. CDR1 is MGHRA, CDR2 YSYEKL, per germline. CDR3 in DNA: TGCGCCAGCAGCCAAGGGGAGGTCGACACAGATACGCAGTATTTT. It translates to CASSQGEVDTDTQYF.

The rearrangement uses TRBV12-3 or TRBV12-4 and TRBJ1-2; no reliable D call. The CDR3 totals 12 residues. Trimming removed 6 bases from V and 8 bases from J, with 13 bases in between. The CDR3 nucleotides are TGTGCCAGCAGCTACTACATTGGCGGCTACACCTTC. Protein sequence: CASSYYIGGYTF.

The chain couples TRBV29-1 to TRBJ2-3, with a possible D match to TRBD1 (6 bases). This CDR3 is built from 14 residues. The V and J ends lost 7 bases and 0 bases respectively, with 14 bases between them. The germline V gene encodes CDR1 SQVTM and CDR2 ANQGSEA. CDR3 DNA sequence: TGCAGCGGACAACAGGGAGTAAGCACAGATACGCAGTATTTT. This codes for CSGQQGVSTDTQYF.

This chain joins TRBV20-1 and TRBJ2-7; D call uncertain. The J call is uncertain, as TRBJ2-5 better fits the DNA end. The CDR3 covers 12 residues. In germline, CDR1 is DFQATT, CDR2 SNEGSKA (reference sequence). CDR3: CSASWRGETQYF. The CDR3 bases are TGCAGTGCTAGCTGGCGCGGAGAGACCCAGTACTTC.

The chain is built from TRBV11-2 and TRBJ1-4; D remains ambiguous. Germline V gene sequence: CDR1 SGHAT, CDR2 FQNNGV. The V and J ends lost 5 bases and 8 bases respectively, with 15 bases between them. The CDR3 extends over 14 amino acids. The CDR3 DNA reads TGTGCCAGCAGCCCGGGCTTAACCCGGGAAAAACTGTTTTTT. It codes for CASSPGLTREKLFF.

This clonotype was seen more than once but under ten times. The chain has TRBV10-3 and TRBJ1-1, with a tentative D call TRBD1 (5 bases). Germline CDR1 is ENHRY and CDR2 is SYGVKD. Trimming took 0 bases from V and 0 from J, leaving 14 bases between them. This CDR3 is 17 amino acids long. This CDR3 is CAISESGQEAVNTEAFF. In DNA form, the CDR3 reads TGTGCCATCAGTGAGTCGGGGCAGGAGGCAGTGAACACTGAAGCTTTCTTT.

This clonotype was seen only a few times. The rearrangement links TRBV5-1 to TRBJ2-1, with D uncertain. V lost 2 bases and J lost 3, with 6 bases in between. The CDR3 is 13 residues long. Germline CDR1 is SGHRS and CDR2 is YFSETQ. The DNA of the CDR3 is TGCGCCAGCAGCTTTAACAGCTACAATGAGCAGTTCTTC. Its protein is CASSFNSYNEQFF.

CDR3 in amino acids: CASSYIDAEGYEQFF. CDR3 nucleotides: TGTGCCAGCAGCTATATAGATGCGGAGGGTTATGAGCAGTTCTTC. The rearrangement joins TRBV28 to TRBJ2-1; tentative D call: TRBD2 (6 bases). CDR1 is MDHEN and CDR2 is SYDVKM in the germline V gene. There are 15 residues in the CDR3. The V and J ends lost 6 bases and 8 bases respectively, with 20 bases between them.

J is TRBJ1-2 and V is TRBV5-5, with 7 bases aligning to TRBD1. J gave up 5 bases and V 3 bases, and 7 bases lay outside the gene matches. Germline V CDR1 and CDR2: SGHKS, YYEKEE (reference sequence). The CDR3 extends over 14 amino acids. The CDR3 DNA follows: TGTGCCAGCAGCTCCTTGGGGGACAGTTATGGCTACACCTTC. It specifies CASSSLGDSYGYTF.

The chain combines TRBV20-1 with TRBJ1-2, with D unclear. V was cut by 3 bases and J by 3 bases, with 11 bases left in between. The CDR3 is 13 amino acids. Germline V lookup: CDR1 DFQATT, CDR2 SNEGSKA (reference sequence). The CDR3 here is CSAREPGYYGYTF. CDR3 DNA sequence: TGCAGTGCTAGGGAGCCCGGTTACTATGGCTACACCTTC.

This clonotype has just a few counts. The chain carries TRBV6-5 and TRBJ1-1; a weak D match, TRBD1 (5 bases). CDR3 length: 16 residues. Germline V gene sequence: CDR1 MNHEY, CDR2 SVGAGI. Trimming shortened V by 5 bases and J by 0 bases, and 16 bases separated the two germline ends. For the CDR3, the DNA is TGTGCCAGCAGTGGGGACCCTGGACGGATGAACACTGAAGCTTTCTTT. This codes for CASSGDPGRMNTEAFF.

This clonotype was observed at least ten times. The chain joins TRBV29-1 to TRBJ2-5; no definite D call. Trimming stripped 6 bases from V and 1 base from J, with 3 bases between. This CDR3 is 10 amino acids long. Germline CDR1 reads SQVTM; CDR2 reads ANQGSEA. This CDR3 reads CSVVQETQYF. The CDR3 coding sequence is TGCAGCGTAGTCCAAGAGACCCAGTACTTC.

The chain joins TRBV29-1 to TRBJ2-6, with TRBD2 as a possible D gene (5 bases). V lost 4 bases and J 2 bases, leaving 15 bases between the germline ends. The length of the CDR3 is 16 residues. CDR1 SQVTM and CDR2 ANQGSEA come from the germline V gene. The CDR3 DNA sequence: TGCAGCGTTGTCGGGTCCCCGGGGACTGGGGCCAACGTCCTGACTTTC. Its translation is CSVVGSPGTGANVLTF.

This clonotype was observed a few times. J is TRBJ2-7 and V is TRBV20-1; D not certain. The CDR3 extends over 13 amino acids. The germline V gene encodes CDR1 DFQATT and CDR2 SNEGSKA (reference sequence). Trimming shortened V by 3 bases and J by 5 bases, and 14 bases separated the two germline ends. The CDR3 reads CSARSPLRDEQYF. The CDR3 coding sequence is TGCAGTGCTAGGAGTCCCCTTCGGGACGAGCAGTACTTC.